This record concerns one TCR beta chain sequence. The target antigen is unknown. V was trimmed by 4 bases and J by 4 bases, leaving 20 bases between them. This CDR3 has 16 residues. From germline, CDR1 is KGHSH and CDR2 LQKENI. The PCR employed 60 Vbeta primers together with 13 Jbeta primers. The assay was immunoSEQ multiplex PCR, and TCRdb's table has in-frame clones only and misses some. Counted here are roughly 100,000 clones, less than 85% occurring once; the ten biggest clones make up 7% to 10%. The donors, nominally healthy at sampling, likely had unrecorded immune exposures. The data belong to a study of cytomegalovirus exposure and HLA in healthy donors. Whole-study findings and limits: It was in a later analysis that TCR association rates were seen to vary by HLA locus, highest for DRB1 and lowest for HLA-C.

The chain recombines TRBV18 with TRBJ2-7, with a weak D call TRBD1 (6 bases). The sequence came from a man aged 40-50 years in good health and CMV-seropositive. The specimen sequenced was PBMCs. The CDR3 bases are TGTGCCAGCTCACTAAGAGGGGGAGCCCCCCCTTACGAGCAGTACTTC. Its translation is CASSLRGGAPPYEQYF.